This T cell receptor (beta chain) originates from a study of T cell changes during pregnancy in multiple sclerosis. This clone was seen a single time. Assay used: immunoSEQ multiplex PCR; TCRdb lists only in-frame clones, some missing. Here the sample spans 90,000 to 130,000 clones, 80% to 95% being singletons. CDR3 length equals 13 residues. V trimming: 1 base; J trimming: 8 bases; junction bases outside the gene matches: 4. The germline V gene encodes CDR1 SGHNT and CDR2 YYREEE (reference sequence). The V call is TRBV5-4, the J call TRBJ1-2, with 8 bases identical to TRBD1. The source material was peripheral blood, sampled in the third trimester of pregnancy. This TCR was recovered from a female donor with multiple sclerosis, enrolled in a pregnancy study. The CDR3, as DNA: TGTGCCAGCAGCTTGAATGGACAGGGAGGCTACACCTTC. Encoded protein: CASSLNGQGGYTF. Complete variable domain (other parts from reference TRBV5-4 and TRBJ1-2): ETGVTQSPTHLIKTRGQQVTLRCSSQSGHNTVSWYQQALGQGPQFIFQYYREEENGRGNFPPRFSGLQFPNYSSELNVNALELDDSALYLCASSLNGQGGYTFGSGTRLTVV.